A single TCR beta chain is shown here with its context. Its antigen is still unknown. CDR1 is SGHRS, CDR2 YFSETQ, per germline. The length of the CDR3 is 14 residues. The germline V and J ends were trimmed by 2 bases and 4 bases, with 12 bases remaining between them. Data came from immunoSEQ multiplex PCR; TCRdb stores just in-frame clones and leaves some out. Found here are around 76,000 clones, about 85% of them singletons; the top ten hold approximately 0.8%. Time point meaning: week 23, last vaccination. What each vaccine dose contained was 300 ug of mutant IDH1 20-mer peptide, accompanied by topical imiquimod. The sample belongs to a study of a mutant IDH1 vaccine in newly diagnosed glioma.

The sample in question was PBMCs, obtained from a glioma patient whose treatment included an IDH1 peptide vaccine. This sequence was found in a woman in her 50s with glioma. The chain joins TRBV5-1 to TRBJ1-2; a possible D gene is TRBD1 (5 bases). The chain's CDR3 is CASSFYGGGYGYTF. The CDR3 region has the DNA TGCGCCAGCAGCTTTTATGGGGGAGGCTATGGCTACACCTTC.